This is a list of T cell receptor beta chains from one sample in a study of circulating CD8 cells and anti-PD-1 response in melanoma. TCRdb called the reads again in MiXCR, with one record for every CDR3 protein. The table lists some 390 distinct CDR3 sequences, about 10% of them singletons. The sample here was CD8+ T cells from PBMCs, taken at baseline or after one month of anti-PD-1 therapy (not recorded which). Receptor source: a human donor with melanoma. Each CDR3 is given with its conserved first and last residue. The D gene is left open where the match is weak. Size tells how often a clone was seen (once, few, many) or the class of an expanded clone, and some rows leave it out.

>TRBJ2-3|large|-|TRBV27
CASSWGSYTDTQYF
TGTGCCAGCAGTTGGGGATCTTATACAGATACGCAGTATTTT
>TRBJ2-2|medium-sized|-|TRBV29-1
CSVAAGDTGELFF
TGCAGCGTTGCCGCAGGGGACACCGGGGAGCTGTTTTTT
>TRBJ2-1|medium-sized|-|TRBV27
CASSLSGHYNEQFF
TGTGCCAGCAGTTTATCGGGACACTACAATGAGCAGTTCTTC
>TRBJ1-2|large|-|TRBV27
CASSPHRGNGYTF
TGTGCCAGCAGTCCCCACCGGGGCAATGGCTACACCTTC
>TRBJ2-1|medium-sized|-|TRBV27
CASSLWGNEQFF
TGTGCCAGCAGTTTATGGGGCAATGAGCAGTTCTTC
>TRBJ1-1|large|-|TRBV14
CASRRQRNTEAFF
TGTGCCAGCAGACGACAGAGGAACACTGAAGCTTTCTTT
>TRBJ2-7|-|-|TRBV14
CASSLLDKKIAYEQYF
TGTGCCAGCAGCCTGCTGGATAAGAAAATAGCCTACGAGCAGTACTTC
>TRBJ2-7|large|TRBD2|TRBV27
CASRERTSGTEHEQYF
TGTGCCAGCAGGGAACGGACTAGCGGGACGGAGCACGAGCAGTACTTC
>TRBJ2-7|few|TRBD1|TRBV28
CASSLPGTGNEQYF
TGTGCCAGCAGTCTCCCCGGGACAGGGAACGAGCAGTACTTC
>TRBJ2-7|medium-sized|-|TRBV6-2/TRBV6-3
CASFSGSYEQYF
TGTGCCAGCTTCAGCGGATCCTACGAGCAGTACTTC
>TRBJ1-1|large|-|TRBV27
CASSLSLGSRTVAFF
TGTGCCAGCAGTTTATCTCTGGGGAGTAGGACGGTGGCTTTCTTT
>TRBJ2-1|large|-|TRBV4-3
CASSQGHYYLNEQFF
TGCGCCAGCAGCCAAGGGCATTACTACTTGAATGAGCAGTTCTTC
>TRBJ2-1|medium-sized|TRBD1|TRBV28
CASSFLGQGGLRQFF
TGTGCCAGCAGTTTTTTAGGACAGGGGGGCTTAAGGCAGTTCTTC
>TRBJ2-1|medium-sized|-|TRBV9
CASGGFNRNNEQFF
TGTGCCAGCGGGGGCTTCAACAGGAACAATGAGCAGTTCTTC
>TRBJ2-1|large|TRBD2|TRBV7-2
CASSYDLRGVYNEQFF
TGTGCCAGCAGCTACGACTTGCGGGGGGTATACAATGAGCAGTTCTTC
>TRBJ2-7|large|TRBD1|TRBV28
CASRQGQASYEQYF
TGTGCCAGCAGACAGGGACAGGCATCCTACGAGCAGTACTTC
>TRBJ2-7|medium-sized|-|TRBV6-2/TRBV6-3
CASSPPPSGTPPYEQYF
TGTGCCAGCAGCCCACCGCCTTCCGGGACTCCTCCCTACGAGCAGTACTTC
>TRBJ2-7|medium-sized|-|TRBV7-9
CASSTKKGPLYEQYF
TGTGCCAGCAGCACTAAGAAGGGACCCCTCTACGAGCAGTACTTC
>TRBJ2-7|large|TRBD2|TRBV7-9
CASSLEMGLENYEQYF
TGTGCCAGCAGCTTAGAAATGGGACTAGAAAACTACGAGCAGTACTTC
>TRBJ2-3|medium-sized|-|TRBV24-1
CATSDFADTDTQYF
TGTGCCACCAGTGATTTTGCAGACACAGATACGCAGTATTTT
>TRBJ1-1|few|-|TRBV19
CASSNRPNTEAFF
TGTGCCAGTAGTAACAGACCGAACACTGAAGCTTTCTTT
>TRBJ2-1|large|TRBD2|TRBV3-1
CASSPGLAGFEQFF
TGTGCCAGCAGCCCGGGACTAGCGGGATTTGAGCAGTTCTTC
>TRBJ1-1|medium-sized|-|TRBV6-5
CASSYSSPNTEAFF
TGTGCCAGCAGTTACTCGTCCCCCAACACTGAAGCTTTCTTT
>TRBJ2-3|hyperexpanded|-|TRBV2
CASARTHGLSTDTQYF
TGTGCCAGCGCCCGAACTCATGGTCTGAGCACAGATACGCAGTATTTT
>TRBJ2-7|-|TRBD2|TRBV29-1
CGVASGAYEQYF
TGCGGCGTAGCGAGCGGGGCCTACGAGCAGTACTTC
>TRBJ2-7|medium-sized|TRBD1|TRBV28
CASSLGQEHPYEQYF
TGTGCCAGCAGTTTGGGACAGGAGCATCCCTACGAGCAGTACTTC
>TRBJ1-3|large|-|TRBV29-1
CSVAGPESGNTIYF
TGCAGCGTCGCCGGGCCTGAGAGTGGAAACACCATATATTTT
>TRBJ2-3|medium-sized|-|TRBV4-3
CASSQERLTDTQYF
TGCGCCAGCAGCCAAGAGAGACTCACAGATACGCAGTATTTT
>TRBJ2-3|medium-sized|TRBD2|TRBV27
CASSFVSGRATSTDTQYF
TGTGCCAGCAGTTTTGTTAGCGGGAGGGCCACTAGCACAGATACGCAGTATTTT
>TRBJ2-7|medium-sized|-|TRBV7-9
CASRPPGTVSYEQYF
TGTGCCAGCAGACCCCCCGGGACGGTCTCCTACGAGCAGTACTTC
>TRBJ1-1|medium-sized|-|TRBV2
CASRVDKDRGWDTEAFF
TGTGCCAGCAGGGTAGATAAAGACCGAGGGTGGGACACTGAAGCTTTCTTT
>TRBJ2-7|large|-|TRBV9
CASSARGAGLNEQYF
TGTGCCAGCAGCGCTAGGGGGGCCGGTTTAAACGAGCAGTACTTC
>TRBJ2-7|few|-|TRBV9
CASSLWDGSYEQYF
TGTGCCAGCAGCCTGTGGGACGGCTCCTACGAGCAGTACTTC
>TRBJ2-7|large|-|TRBV5-4
CASSLDNRYYEQYF
TGTGCCAGCAGCTTGGATAACAGATACTACGAGCAGTACTTC
>TRBJ1-1|medium-sized|-|TRBV2
CASIPRNTEAFF
TGTGCCAGCATACCCAGGAACACTGAAGCTTTCTTT
>TRBJ2-5|medium-sized|TRBD1|TRBV28
CASSLPRGTGGETQYF
TGTGCCAGCAGTTTACCCAGAGGGACAGGCGGAGAGACCCAGTACTTC
>TRBJ2-3|medium-sized|-|TRBV27
CASSLGPTTDTQYF
TGTGCCAGCAGTTTGGGACCGACCACAGATACGCAGTATTTT
>TRBJ2-2|medium-sized|-|TRBV19
CASSLSGRGTGELFF
TGTGCCAGTAGTCTCTCGGGCCGGGGGACCGGGGAGCTGTTTTTT
>TRBJ1-5|-|TRBD1|TRBV28
CASSILQGGNQPQHF
TGTGCCAGCAGCATACTACAGGGGGGCAATCAGCCCCAGCATTTT
>TRBJ2-5|-|-|TRBV7-3
CASSPQGSETQYF
TGTGCCAGCAGCCCCCAGGGCTCGGAGACCCAGTACTTC
>TRBJ2-1|medium-sized|TRBD1|TRBV7-4
CASSLRQGKDNEQFF
TGTGCCAGCAGCTTACGACAGGGCAAAGACAATGAGCAGTTCTTC
>TRBJ2-1|-|-|TRBV7-2
CASSYDLRVVYNEQCF
TGTGCCAGCAGCTATGACTTGCGGGTGGTATACAATGAGCAGTGCTTC
>TRBJ2-7|medium-sized|-|TRBV28
CASSFRAGHRAFSYEQYF
TGTGCCAGCAGTTTTCGCGCGGGGCACAGGGCCTTCTCCTACGAGCAGTACTTC
>TRBJ2-7|-|TRBD1|TRBV6-2/TRBV6-3
CASSRRTGGIYEQYF
TGTGCCAGCAGTCGCCGGACAGGGGGTATCTACGAGCAGTACTTC
>TRBJ2-1|large|-|TRBV9
CASSPRKHSYNEQFF
TGTGCCAGCAGTCCCCGGAAACACTCCTACAATGAGCAGTTCTTC
>TRBJ2-3|large|TRBD2|TRBV28
CASRPGTNTDTQYF
TGTGCCAGCAGACCGGGGACTAACACAGATACGCAGTATTTT
>TRBJ2-3|large|TRBD2|TRBV28
CASSSLAGEEADTQYF
TGTGCCAGCAGTTCCCTAGCGGGAGAGGAGGCAGATACGCAGTATTTT
>TRBJ1-2|large|TRBD1|TRBV27
CASREQGNLYGYTF
TGTGCCAGCAGGGAACAGGGGAACCTCTATGGCTACACCTTC
>TRBJ1-1|medium-sized|-|TRBV27
CASSLRGTTEAFF
TGTGCCAGCAGTTTAAGGGGGACCACTGAAGCTTTCTTT
>TRBJ2-1|medium-sized|TRBD2|TRBV28
CASTGPGGSYNEQFF
TGTGCCAGCACCGGACCGGGGGGCTCCTACAATGAGCAGTTCTTC
>TRBJ2-2|-|-|TRBV19
CAGGGGLNTGELFF
TGTGCCGGCGGAGGGGGCCTGAACACCGGGGAGCTGTTTTTT
>TRBJ2-3|large|-|TRBV19
CASSMSTDSADTQYF
TGTGCCAGTAGTATGTCGACGGACAGTGCAGATACGCAGTATTTT